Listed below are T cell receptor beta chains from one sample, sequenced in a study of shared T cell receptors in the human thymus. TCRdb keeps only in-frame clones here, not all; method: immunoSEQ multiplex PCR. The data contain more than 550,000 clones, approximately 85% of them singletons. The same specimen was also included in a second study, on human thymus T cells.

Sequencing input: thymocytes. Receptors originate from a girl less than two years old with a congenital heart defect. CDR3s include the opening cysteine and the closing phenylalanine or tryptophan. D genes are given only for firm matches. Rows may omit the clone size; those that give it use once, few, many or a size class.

CASSQVMANQPQHF	TRBV4-1	NA	NA
CASSPNRGHTGNEQFF	TRBV27	NA	NA
CASSPAGKWYEQYF	TRBV18	NA	NA
CAGRQGPYNEQFF	TRBV2	TRBD1	NA
CASRGTLGYTF	TRBV6-6	NA	few
CASSSRVGQIYGYTF	TRBV4-3	NA	NA
CSVCDSGSEPVDTQYF	TRBV29-1	NA	NA
CASSLGLGPLRPLAPF	TRBV5-6	NA	NA
CAISESTGGLYRGDTQYF	TRBV10-3	NA	NA
CASSRSGTGSNEQFF	TRBV6-1	TRBD1	NA
CASSLAWLAGGSSYNEQFF	TRBV5-6	TRBD2	NA
CASSFLSSGANVLTF	TRBV6-5	NA	NA
CASSIWVRGGMNTEAFF	TRBV19	NA	NA
CASSPQGQGAGNTIYF	TRBV7-2	TRBD1	NA
CASGLVPPHEELFF	TRBV12-5	NA	NA
CATSRVLIQTAIYGYTF	TRBV15	NA	NA
CSTQGADRYTF	TRBV20-1	TRBD1	NA
CASRLTGEGGYTF	TRBV2	TRBD1	once
CASSTRQEMNTEAFF	TRBV9	NA	once
CASFPRRGNTEAFF	TRBV7-4	NA	NA
CASSLRPGVPYEQYF	TRBV5-6	NA	NA
CASSLGTGDNYYFYEQYF	TRBV5-5	TRBD1	NA
CASSLSPGGGRETQYF	TRBV5-6	TRBD2	NA
CATSRRDSANEQYF	TRBV15	TRBD1	once
CASSLDGTSGGKAAGELFF	TRBV5-5	TRBD2	few
CASMGRDRVTEAFF	TRBV6-6	TRBD1	NA
CASSRHGGNTEAFF	TRBV9	NA	NA
CASNYETGEGETQYF	TRBV5-6	NA	few